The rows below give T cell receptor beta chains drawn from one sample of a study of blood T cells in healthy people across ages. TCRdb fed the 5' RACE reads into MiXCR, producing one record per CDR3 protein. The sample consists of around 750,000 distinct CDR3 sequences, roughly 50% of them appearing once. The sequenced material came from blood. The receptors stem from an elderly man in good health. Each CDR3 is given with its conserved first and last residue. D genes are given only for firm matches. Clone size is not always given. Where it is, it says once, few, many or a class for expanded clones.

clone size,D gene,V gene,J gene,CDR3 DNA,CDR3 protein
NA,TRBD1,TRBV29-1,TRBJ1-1,TGCAGCGTTGAAGATGGGACAGGGACTTTCTTT,CSVEDGTGTFF
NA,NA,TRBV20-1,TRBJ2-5,TGCAGTGCAGGCAGGGGCCCAGAGACCCAGTACTTC,CSAGRGPETQYF
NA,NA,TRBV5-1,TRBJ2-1,TGCGCCAGCAGCTTGGTCAGCAATACCTACAATGAGCAGTTCTTC,CASSLVSNTYNEQFF
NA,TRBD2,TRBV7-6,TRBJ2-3,TGTGCCAGCAACCTAGCGGGAGGACTGGCAGATACGCAGTATTTT,CASNLAGGLADTQYF
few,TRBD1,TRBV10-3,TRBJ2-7,TGTGCCATCCGACAGGGGGCTGGTTACGAGCAGTACTTC,CAIRQGAGYEQYF
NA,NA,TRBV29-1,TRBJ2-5,TGCAGCGGGGGTGGGGAGGCCCAGTACTTC,CSGGGEAQYF
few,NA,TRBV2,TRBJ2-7,TGTGCCAGCAGCCGCGACCCGCCCGCCGGATTAGTCAACGAGCAGTACTTC,CASSRDPPAGLVNEQYF
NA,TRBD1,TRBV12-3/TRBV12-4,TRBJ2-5,TGTGCCAGCAGTTTAACAAGACAGGGAGTGAGGGAGACCCAGTACTTC,CASSLTRQGVRETQYF
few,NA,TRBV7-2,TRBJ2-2,TGTGCCAGCAGGCAGGGGTTCGGGGAGCTGTTTTTT,CASRQGFGELFF
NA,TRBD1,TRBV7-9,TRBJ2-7,TGTGCCAGCAGCTTCGGACCGGGACAGGGTGACTACGAGCAGTACTTC,CASSFGPGQGDYEQYF
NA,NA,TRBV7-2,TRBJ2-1,TGTGCCAGCAGCTTAGCCGCTGGGCCGGCATCCTACAATGAGCAGTTCTTC,CASSLAAGPASYNEQFF
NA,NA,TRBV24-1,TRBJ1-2,TGTGCCACCAGTGAGACAGCCAATGCTGGTGGCTACACCTTC,CATSETANAGGYTF
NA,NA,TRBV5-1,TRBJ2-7,TGCGCCAGCAGCTTACAGGACTTCTACAATGAGCAGTACTTC,CASSLQDFYNEQYF
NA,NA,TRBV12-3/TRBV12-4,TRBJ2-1,TGTGCCAGCAGTTCGGGGGTAAACAATGAGCAGTTCTTC,CASSSGVNNEQFF
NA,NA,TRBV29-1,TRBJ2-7,TGCAGCGTCCCCAGAACAGGGCGGGCCTACAATGAGCAGTACTTC,CSVPRTGRAYNEQYF
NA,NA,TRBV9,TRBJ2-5,TGTGCCAGCAGCGGGACGCGAGGGGAGACCCAGTACTTC,CASSGTRGETQYF
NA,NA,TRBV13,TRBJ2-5,TGTGCCAGCAGCCGACACGGGGTAGAGACCCAGTACTTC,CASSRHGVETQYF
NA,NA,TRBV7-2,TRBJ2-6,TGTGCCAGCAGCCCTGGGATTCCCGGGGCCAACGTCCTGACTTTC,CASSPGIPGANVLTF
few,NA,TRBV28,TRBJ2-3,TGTGCCAGCAGTTTATCAGGGAAGCCCACAGATACGCAGTATTTT,CASSLSGKPTDTQYF
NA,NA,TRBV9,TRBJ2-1,TGTGCCCGCAGCGATAGCGGAGGCTCCTACAATGAGCAGTTCTTC,CARSDSGGSYNEQFF
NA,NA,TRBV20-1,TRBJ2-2,TGCAGTGCTAGCCCTGGGGGCGTTGGTACCGGGGAGCTGTTTTTT,CSASPGGVGTGELFF
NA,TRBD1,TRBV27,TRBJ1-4,TGTGCCAGCAAGCGCGCGGGACAGGGTGAAAAACTGTTTTTT,CASKRAGQGEKLFF
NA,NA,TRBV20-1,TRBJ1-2,TGCAGTGCTAGAGATCTCGGGCAAGGCTACACCTTC,CSARDLGQGYTF
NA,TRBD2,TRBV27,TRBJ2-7,TGTGCCAGCAGTTTAAGGGAACTAGCGGGTTACAATGAGCAGTACTTC,CASSLRELAGYNEQYF
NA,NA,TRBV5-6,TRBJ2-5,TGTGCCAGCAGCCCGGGACGTACACTCAATGAGCAGTACTTC,CASSPGRTLNEQYF
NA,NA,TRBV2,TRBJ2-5,TGTGCCAGCAGTGAACTCCCACTAGCTCAAGGGACCCAGTACTTC,CASSELPLAQGTQYF
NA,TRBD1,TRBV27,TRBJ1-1,TGTGCCAGCAGAGGAACGACAGGGGGCTTATTGTACACTGAAGCTTTCTTT,CASRGTTGGLLYTEAFF
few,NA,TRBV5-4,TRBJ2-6,TGTGCCAGCGGAAGCGCCGCAGGGAGTTCTGGGGCCAACGTCCTGACTTTC,CASGSAAGSSGANVLTF
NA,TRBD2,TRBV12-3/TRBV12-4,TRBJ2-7,TGTGCCAGCAGCTCCACGGGACTAGCGGGAGGGCCGTCGACCTACGAGCAGTACTTC,CASSSTGLAGGPSTYEQYF
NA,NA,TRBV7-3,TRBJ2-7,TGTGCCAGCAGCTTTCCCGAGGGGGGAATCTACGAGCAGTACTTC,CASSFPEGGIYEQYF
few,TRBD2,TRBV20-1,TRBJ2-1,TGCAGTGCTACCCCGTCCGGGAGGCGGCTAGCGGGAGGGCCACAGTTCTTC,CSATPSGRRLAGGPQFF
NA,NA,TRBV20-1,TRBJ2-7,TGCAGTGCTAGAGATGGGCTCTCCAGCTCCTACGAGCAGTACTTC,CSARDGLSSSYEQYF
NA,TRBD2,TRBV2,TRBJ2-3,TGTGCCAACATTCCCGGTGGAGCGGGAGGAGTTAGAGACGCGTATTTT,CANIPGGAGGVRDAYF
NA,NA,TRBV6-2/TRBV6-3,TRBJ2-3,TGTGCCAGCAGTTACTCGCGCGGAGGTCGGACAGATACGCAGTATTTT,CASSYSRGGRTDTQYF
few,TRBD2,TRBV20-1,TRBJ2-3,TGCAGTGCTAGATCTTTCAGCGGGAACACAGATACGCAGTATTTT,CSARSFSGNTDTQYF
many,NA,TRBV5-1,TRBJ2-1,TGCGCCAGCACCCGAACAGGCCTAGATTACAATGAGCAGTTCTTC,CASTRTGLDYNEQFF
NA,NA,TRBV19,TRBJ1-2,TGTGCCAGTAGTTCGCGGCAGGGATCATATGGCTACACCTTC,CASSSRQGSYGYTF
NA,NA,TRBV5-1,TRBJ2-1,TGCGCCAGCAGCCTAACGGGACTTAACCTCCACAATGAGCAGTTCTTC,CASSLTGLNLHNEQFF
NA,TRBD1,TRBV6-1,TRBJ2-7,TGTGCCAGCTCGACCGGGACAGGGGGCAACGAGCAGTACTTC,CASSTGTGGNEQYF
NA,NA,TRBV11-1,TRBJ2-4,TGTGCCAGCAGCACCCCTTACCGATTCCAGCAGTACTTC,CASSTPYRFQQYF
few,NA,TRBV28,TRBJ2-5,TGTGCCAGCAGCCAATCTAAAAGAGAGCAGTACTTC,CASSQSKREQYF
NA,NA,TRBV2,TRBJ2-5,TGTGCCAGCAGTTTAGCCCAGGTTCCTTTTTATGAGTTTAGCACGGGGCAGTACTTC,CASSLAQVPFYEFSTGQYF
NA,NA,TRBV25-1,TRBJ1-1,TGTGCCAGCAGTGCCCGCGGTGAAGCTTTCTTT,CASSARGEAFF
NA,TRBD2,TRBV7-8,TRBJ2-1,TGTGCCAGCAGCTCGTCGGGACTAGCGGCACTACCCTCCTACAATGAGCAGTTCTTC,CASSSSGLAALPSYNEQFF
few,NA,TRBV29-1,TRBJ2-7,TGCAGCACGTCCCAGGGAGGCTACTACGAGCAGTACTTC,CSTSQGGYYEQYF
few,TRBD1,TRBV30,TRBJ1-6,TGTGCCTGGAACCCGGGACAGGGTGCCTCACCCCTCCACTTT,CAWNPGQGASPLHF